The source of this T cell receptor beta chain is a study of blood T cell repertoires in COVID-19 (TCRdb year 2020). Describing the broader study: Collaborator samples came from the United States, Italy and Spain and covered acute and convalescent phases of COVID-19. The prospective study material was composed of cDNA or gDNA derived from T cells, B-cell-depleted T cells, or PBMCs. Subjects who had been exposed to COVID-19, were actively infected with it, or had recovered from it provided the deeply sampled blood TCRbeta repertoires that made up the dataset. The repertoires were made available in a free public database intended to serve as a resource for research on the immune response to SARS-CoV-2. The samples were drawn from the first 160 participants of the ongoing ImmuneRACE study and from under 1,500 subjects provided by 6 global collaborators. Sample metadata almost always included a de-identified subject ID, COVID-19 status, age in years and sex. HLA class I and class II types, where available, came from metadata supplied by the sample provider rather than from assay-based typing. The investigation overall reported the following: Clinical and demographic metadata were provided uncurated, with the amount varying by source and participant.

The immunoSEQ Assay, a bias-controlled multiplex PCR, was used to amplify TCRbeta CDR3 regions from genomic DNA. Concerning the study's data processing: The number of nucleated cells in each sample was estimated from the amplification of reference gene primers within the assay. To quantify the absolute abundance of each unique TCRbeta CDR3 rearrangement, sequence reads were collapsed and filtered. Productive Simpson clonality was computed per sample as the square root of Simpson's diversity index over productive rearrangements. Sourced from immuneACCESS, this table was stored by TCRdb with only in-frame sequences that have V and J called. A share of the clones is absent; for the studies checked, an unresolved V gene accounts for under half, and the remainder has no known explanation. V, J and clone size are those of that table, while D and trimming were read from the DNA. The sample has approximately 390,000 clones on record, nearly 90% of them singletons. Roughly 2% of the sample goes to the ten largest clones.

Participants in the prospective study were enrolled through a virtual design, were aged about 18 to 100 years, and lived in roughly 24 United States geographic areas. To assign participants to cohorts, the prospective study relied on clinical history that participants themselves reported in a screening survey and a study questionnaire. In the prospective study, mobile phlebotomists collected whole blood, serum and a nasopharyngeal or oropharyngeal swab from each participant. Additional blood draws and questionnaires over an approximately two-month period could optionally be provided by prospective study participants. Prospective study blood samples were shipped either frozen or at room temperature before DNA extraction. CDR1 and CDR2 (GTSNPN, SVGIG) derive from the germline V gene (reference sequence). V and J are trimmed by 4 bases and 2 bases, and the gene matches miss 4 bases of the junction. From the cysteine through the phenylalanine, the CDR3 covers 14 amino acids. The only DNA kept is the CDR3, 42 bases in frame from the first base.

In regard to this clone: Its target antigen remains unknown. Nothing much larger sits one base from this clone, and base qualities are not available.

Rearrangement joined TRBV30 to TRBJ2-1; 8 junctional bases match TRBD1. Sequences were obtained from PBMCs or T cells enriched from blood (not recorded which). The source is a woman aged 40 to 50 with acute COVID-19. DNA sequence: TGTGCCTGGATCGCAGGGGGCGCCTACAATGAGCAGTTCTTC. The resulting protein is CAWIAGGAYNEQFF.